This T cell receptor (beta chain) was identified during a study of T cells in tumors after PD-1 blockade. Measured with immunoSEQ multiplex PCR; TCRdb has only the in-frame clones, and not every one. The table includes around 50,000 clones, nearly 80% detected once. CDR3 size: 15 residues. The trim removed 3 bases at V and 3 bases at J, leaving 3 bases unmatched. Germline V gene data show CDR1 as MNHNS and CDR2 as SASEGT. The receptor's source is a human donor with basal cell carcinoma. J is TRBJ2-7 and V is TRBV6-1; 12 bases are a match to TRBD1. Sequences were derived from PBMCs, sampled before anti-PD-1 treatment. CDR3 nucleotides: TGTGCCAGCAGTGAGGGACAGGGGGCCTTCTACGAGCAGTACTTC. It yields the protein CASSEGQGAFYEQYF.